Listed here are 10 T cell receptor beta chains from one sample, sequenced in a study of blood T cells in healthy people across ages. Primed by a sample-barcoded 5' primer and a J-beta primer mix, a second PCR proceeded for about 7 to 11 cycles. TCRdb recomputed calls from the 5' RACE reads with MiXCR, one row per CDR3 protein. The data hold 1.5 million to 2 million distinct CDR3 sequences, with about 50% observed a single time. Sequencing was performed on blood. These receptors originate from a woman in her thirties or forties in good health.

This clonotype showed up many times. The chain employs TRBV6-2 or TRBV6-3 and TRBJ2-7; D call uncertain. Trimming pared 2 bases from V and 3 bases from J, leaving 5 bases between. There are 12 residues in the CDR3. The V gene's germline CDR1 is MNHEY and CDR2 SVGEGT. The CDR3, as DNA: TGTGCCAGCAGTTACCCCAACTACGAGCAGTACTTC. It codes for CASSYPNYEQYF.

The rearrangement uses TRBV27 and TRBJ2-3; TRBD2 matches 13 bases. V lost 5 bases to trimming and J lost 4 bases; unmatched junction nucleotides: 6. The CDR3 covers 16 residues. Looked up from germline, CDR1 is MNHEY and CDR2 is SMNVEV (reference sequence). The CDR3 protein is CASSLLAGGLADTQYF. In DNA form, the CDR3 reads TGTGCCAGCAGTCTACTAGCGGGGGGGCTTGCAGATACGCAGTATTTT.

This clonotype occurred a few times. This rearrangement joins TRBV20-1 to TRBJ2-7; perhaps TRBD2 as D (6 bases). Germline-derived CDR1 and CDR2 are DFQATT and SNEGSKA (reference sequence). V shed 2 bases and J shed 4 bases, with 15 bases lying between them. This CDR3 region has 14 residues. CDR3 sequence (DNA): TGCAGTGCTAGACCGCTAAGGAGGGAGTACGAGCAGTACTTC. Encoded protein: CSARPLRREYEQYF.

The chain carries TRBV28 and TRBJ1-5; maybe TRBD1 (5 bases). V lost 5 bases to trimming and J lost 4 bases, with 12 bases between them. The V gene's germline CDR1 is MDHEN and CDR2 SYDVKM. The CDR3 runs to 14 residues. The DNA for the CDR3 is TGTGCCAGCAGTAGCGACAGCGATAATCAGCCCCAGCATTTT. Its protein product is CASSSDSDNQPQHF.

This clonotype came up a few times. V usage is TRBV2 and J usage is TRBJ2-6; D remains ambiguous. The CDR3 extends over 15 amino acids. Trimming shortened V by 7 bases and J by 0 bases, and 10 bases separated the two germline ends. Germline V gene data show CDR1 as SNHLY and CDR2 as FYNNEI. The CDR3: CASTGSDSGANVLTF. The CDR3 DNA reads TGTGCCAGCACTGGTTCAGACTCTGGGGCCAACGTCCTGACTTTC.

This clonotype was observed at least ten times. The rearrangement uses TRBV5-1 and TRBJ2-5; D possibly corresponds to TRBD1 (5 bases). The CDR3 length is 13 residues. Germline V CDR1 and CDR2: SGHRS, YFSETQ. V was cut by 2 bases and J by 3 bases, with 8 bases left in between. The CDR3 DNA reads TGCGCCAGCAGCTTCAAAGGGGAAGAGACCCAGTACTTC. Its translation is CASSFKGEETQYF.

The genes are TRBV3-1 and TRBJ2-2; D may be TRBD1 or TRBD2 (6 bases each). Trimming shortened V by 1 base and J by 5 bases, and 14 bases separated the two germline ends. The CDR3 contains 16 residues. Germline V gene sequence: CDR1 LGHDT, CDR2 YNNKEL (reference sequence). The CDR3 DNA reads as TGTGCCAGCAGCCAAGGATTGGGGGGCCGAACCGGGGAGCTGTTTTTT. Protein sequence: CASSQGLGGRTGELFF.

This clonotype was seen a handful of times. The genes are TRBV7-9 and TRBJ1-2, with 7 positions matching TRBD1. The CDR3 spans 15 residues. Germline CDR1 reads SEHNR; CDR2 reads FQNEAQ (reference sequence). V dropped 3 bases and J dropped 5; count of bases not matched to a gene: 9. CDR3 sequence: CASSFGDREIYGYTF. The CDR3 DNA reads as TGTGCCAGCAGCTTTGGGGACAGAGAAATTTATGGCTACACCTTC.

The chain has TRBV12-3 or TRBV12-4 and TRBJ2-5; 12 bases match TRBD2. The CDR3 consists of 17 residues. The ends lost 5 bases at V and 1 base at J; junction bases unmatched: 8. CDR3 region: CASSPRLAGDLQETQYF. CDR3 bases: TGTGCCAGCAGTCCACGACTAGCGGGGGACCTCCAAGAGACCCAGTACTTC.

This clonotype has more than one count but fewer than ten. The chain has TRBV7-2 and TRBJ1-6; the D gene is possibly TRBD1 (6 bases). Trimming took off 5 bases at V and 0 bases at J, with 11 bases between the two ends. CDR1 is SGHTA, CDR2 FQGNSA, per germline. The CDR3 runs 16 residues. CDR3 bases: TGTGCCAGCAGCCCGCGACAGGCCTCCTATAATTCACCCCTCCACTTT. This sequence encodes CASSPRQASYNSPLHF.